This T cell receptor (beta chain) comes out of a study of blood T cell repertoires in COVID-19. Some clones are missing from TCRdb's copy, which holds only in-frame ones; the method was immunoSEQ multiplex PCR. The sample comprises around 250,000 clones, over 75% of which are singletons, and under 2.5% rests with the top ten. The sample consisted of PBMCs or T cells enriched from blood (not recorded which). This clonotype was obtained from a woman between 50 and 59 years old who had recovered from COVID-19.

The CDR3 loop reads CASSLGGSSQPQHF. The DNA for the CDR3 is TGTGCCAGCAGCCTCGGGGGTTCAAGTCAGCCCCAGCATTTT. The chain couples TRBV7-8 to TRBJ1-5; a possible D gene is TRBD1 (5 bases). Trimming shortened V by 5 bases and J by 6 bases, and 14 bases separated the two germline ends. The CDR3 runs to 14 residues. Germline assignment: CDR1 SGHVS and CDR2 FQNEAQ.